The 18 T cell receptor beta chains given below trace back to one sample, sequenced in a study of beta chain features in type 1 diabetes. Expressed TCRB transcripts were sequenced because the entire RNA isolate underwent reverse transcription. Only in-frame clones appear in the TCRdb table, and some are missing; sequencing was by immunoSEQ multiplex PCR. The table has approximately 140,000 clones, 40% to 55% seen once. Specimen: Tregs from blood. The receptors were sampled from a man younger than 35 in good health.

Worth noting for this clone: The conserved final phenylalanine or tryptophan is absent from the CDR3, which likely points to a read error. The V call is TRBV5-4, the J call TRBJ1-1; D gene uncertain. The germline V gene encodes CDR1 SGHNT and CDR2 YYREEE (reference sequence). V was cut by 4 bases and J by 11 bases, with 15 bases left in between. The CDR3 is 12 residues long. The CDR3 reads CASSKDRGLAFL. The CDR3 region has the DNA TGTGCCAGCAGCAAGGACCGGGGATTGGCTTTCCTT.

A single count supports this clone. The chain is built from TRBV9 and TRBJ1-1, with TRBD1 identical over 9 bases. V lost 0 bases, J lost 7 bases, and 1 base stayed unmatched. The CDR3 length is 13 residues. The germline gives CDR1 SGDLS, CDR2 YYNGEE. The CDR3 nucleotides are TGTGCCAGCAGCGTAGAGGGACAGGGTGAAGCTTTCTTT. It encodes CASSVEGQGEAFF.

About this clone: At one end, the junction sequence differs from germline, possibly due to a read error. This same CDR3 is encoded by further DNA sequences in the sample. This chain uses TRBV6-1 with TRBJ2-6; TRBD2 is a possible D gene (7 bases). CDR3 length: 15 amino acids. Germline loops: CDR1 MNHNS, CDR2 SASEGT. This CDR3 reads CAACSGGAGANVLTF. The CDR3 DNA sequence: TGTGCCGCCTGCAGTGGGGGCGCGGGGGCCAATGTCCTGACTTTC.

This clone was seen a few times. The CDR3 nucleotides are TGTGCCAGCAGTCCCCATCCGCAGCGGACCCAGTACTTC. As protein: CASSPHPQRTQYF. The chain employs TRBV27 and TRBJ2-5, with D unresolved. This CDR3 has 13 amino acids. Trimming pared 5 bases from V and 7 bases from J, leaving 14 bases between. Germline CDR1 MNHEY, CDR2 SMNVEV (reference sequence).

The genes are TRBV28 and TRBJ2-1, with 10 bases fitting TRBD2. V shed 8 bases, J shed 7 bases, and the junction held 5 bases outside the gene matches. The CDR3 is 13 amino acids. CDR1 and CDR2 from the germline V gene are MDHEN and SYDVKM. CDR3 DNA sequence: TGTGCCAGCCTTGGGACTAGCGTAAATGAGCAGTTCTTC. Amino acid sequence: CASLGTSVNEQFF.

This chain links TRBV7-9 with TRBJ2-3; D perhaps matches TRBD1 (5 bases). Trimming pared 1 base from V and 2 bases from J, leaving 10 bases between. Germline loops: CDR1 SEHNR, CDR2 FQNEAQ (reference sequence). This CDR3 spans 15 amino acids. The CDR3 sequence is CASSLGSRATDTQYF. The CDR3 bases are TGTGCCAGCAGCTTAGGTTCCAGGGCCACAGATACGCAGTATTTT.

V usage is TRBV25-1 and J usage is TRBJ2-3, with 12 positions matching TRBD2. V lost 5 bases to trimming and J lost 6 bases; unmatched junction nucleotides: 3. The CDR3 spans 14 residues. Germline assignment: CDR1 MGHDK and CDR2 SYGVNS. In DNA, the CDR3 is TGTGCCAGCAGTCGAACTAGCGGGGGGGATACGCAGTATTTT. Translated, it gives CASSRTSGGDTQYF.

The chain joins TRBV7-2 to TRBJ2-7; 9 nucleotides line up with TRBD1. V was pared by 5 bases and J by 1 base, with 9 bases of the junction left unmatched. The germline V gene has CDR1 SGHTA and CDR2 FQGNSA. CDR3 length: 16 amino acids. The CDR3 region has the DNA TGTGCCAGCAGCGCACACCCGACAGGGGGGTCCTACGAGCAGTACTTC. Protein: CASSAHPTGGSYEQYF.

In its sample, this clone was seen a few times. J is TRBJ2-1 and V is TRBV6-6; 7 nucleotides match TRBD2. The CDR3 runs 15 residues. Germline lookup yields CDR1 MNHNY and CDR2 SVGAGI (reference sequence). Trimming removed 6 bases from V and 6 bases from J; junction bases left unmatched: 11. In DNA form, the CDR3 reads TGTGCCAGCAGCTCCAGACGACTAGCCACCAATGAGCAGTTCTTC. This gives the protein CASSSRRLATNEQFF.

This chain connects TRBV29-1 to TRBJ2-5; no clear D. The CDR3 has 13 residues. Germline V gives CDR1 SQVTM, CDR2 ANQGSEA. V was shortened by 4 bases and J by 2 bases, with 11 bases between the two germline ends. CDR3 protein: CSVGVAQQETQYF. The CDR3, as DNA: TGCAGCGTTGGAGTAGCCCAGCAAGAGACCCAGTACTTC.

This clone was recorded a few times. This sequence joins TRBV4-2 and TRBJ2-5; 14 bases are shared with TRBD2. The DNA end is more similar to TRBJ2-7, so the J call may be wrong. The CDR3 length is 17 residues. Germline CDR1 reads LGHNA; CDR2 reads YNFKEQ. This CDR3 reads CASSQDRTSGGKYEQYF. The CDR3 nucleotides read TGTGCCAGCAGCCAAGATCGGACTAGCGGGGGGAAATACGAGCAGTACTTC.

This rearrangement joins TRBV5-1 to TRBJ1-1; 7 bases are a match to TRBD1. Unmatched junction bases numbered 6, after V lost 2 bases and J lost 2 bases. Germline V gives CDR1 SGHRS, CDR2 YFSETQ. CDR3 length equals 15 residues. DNA for the CDR3: TGCGCCAGCAGCTTTTCCGACAGGGTAAACACTGAAGCTTTCTTT. Its translation is CASSFSDRVNTEAFF.

This clone showed up just a few times. J is TRBJ2-3 and V is TRBV27; D gene ambiguous. Deletions cut 5 bases from V and 2 bases from J, with 5 bases between. From germline, CDR1 is MNHEY and CDR2 SMNVEV (reference sequence). CDR3 length: 12 residues. In nucleotides, the CDR3 is TGTGCCAGCAGTCGTTACACAGATACGCAGTATTTT. This codes for CASSRYTDTQYF.

V and J are TRBV2 and TRBJ1-5, with TRBD1 matching 9 bases. CDR1 and CDR2 from the germline V gene are SNHLY and FYNNEI. The CDR3 has 17 residues. Trimming took 6 bases from V and 0 from J; bases not matched to a gene: 9. CDR3 in amino acids: CASRAGTGRHSNQPQHF. The CDR3 DNA follows: TGTGCCAGCAGGGCCGGGACAGGGCGACATAGCAATCAGCCCCAGCATTTT. Full variable domain (rest looked up from reference TRBV2 and TRBJ1-5): EPEVTQTPSHQVTQMGQEVILRCVPISNHLYFYWYRQILGQKVEFLVSFYNNEISEKSEIFDDQFSVERPDGSNFTLKIRSTKLEDSAMYFCASRAGTGRHSNQPQHFGDGTRLSIL.

The chain uses TRBV28 and TRBJ2-3, with D possibly TRBD1 on 5 matching bases. There are 14 residues in the CDR3. The germline V and J ends were trimmed by 9 bases and 2 bases, with 15 bases remaining between them. Germline V gene data show CDR1 as MDHEN and CDR2 as SYDVKM. The CDR3 protein is CASTLDSFTDTQYF. CDR3 bases: TGTGCCAGTACCCTAGACAGTTTCACAGATACGCAGTATTTT.

This clone was recorded only once. This rearrangement joins TRBV28 to TRBJ1-2, with TRBD1 matching 9 bases. In germline, CDR1 is MDHEN, CDR2 SYDVKM. The CDR3 sequence is 15 residues long. V trimming: 6 bases; J trimming: 5 bases; junction bases outside the gene matches: 10. CDR3 residues: CASSYTSGQGYGYTF. The CDR3 DNA reads TGTGCCAGCAGCTATACCTCGGGACAGGGATATGGCTACACCTTC.

The gene calls are TRBV2 and TRBJ2-6; TRBD2 might be the D (5 bases). V was shortened by 8 bases and J by 0 bases, with 5 bases between the two germline ends. CDR3 size: 13 residues. Germline assignment: CDR1 SNHLY and CDR2 FYNNEI. The CDR3 DNA is TGTGCCAGCGGGAGCTCTGGGGCCAACGTCCTGACTTTC. As protein: CASGSSGANVLTF.

This clone was counted a few times. This rearrangement joins TRBV11-1 to TRBJ1-1, with TRBD1 identical over 9 bases. CDR3 length: 15 residues. The trim removed 4 bases at V and 7 bases at J, leaving 10 bases unmatched. Germline V gene lookup returns CDR1 SGHAT and CDR2 FQDESV (reference sequence). In DNA, the CDR3 is TGTGCCAGCAGCTCGACCGGGACAGGGCAAATTGAAGCTTTCTTT. This gives the protein CASSSTGTGQIEAFF.